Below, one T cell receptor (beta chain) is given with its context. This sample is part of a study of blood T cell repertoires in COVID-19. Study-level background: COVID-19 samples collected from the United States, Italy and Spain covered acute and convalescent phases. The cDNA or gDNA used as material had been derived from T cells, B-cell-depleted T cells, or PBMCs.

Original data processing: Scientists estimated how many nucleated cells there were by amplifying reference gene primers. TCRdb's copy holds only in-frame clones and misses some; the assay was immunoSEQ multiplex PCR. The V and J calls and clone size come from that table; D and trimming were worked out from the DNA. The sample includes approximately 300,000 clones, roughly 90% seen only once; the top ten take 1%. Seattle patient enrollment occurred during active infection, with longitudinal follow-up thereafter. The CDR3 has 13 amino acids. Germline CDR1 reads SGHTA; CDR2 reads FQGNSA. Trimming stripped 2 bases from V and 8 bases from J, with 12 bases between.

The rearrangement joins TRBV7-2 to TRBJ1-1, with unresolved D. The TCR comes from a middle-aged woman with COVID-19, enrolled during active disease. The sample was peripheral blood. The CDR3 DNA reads TGTGCCAGCAGCTTAAATCGCCCCGGGGAAGCTTTCTTT. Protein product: CASSLNRPGEAFF.